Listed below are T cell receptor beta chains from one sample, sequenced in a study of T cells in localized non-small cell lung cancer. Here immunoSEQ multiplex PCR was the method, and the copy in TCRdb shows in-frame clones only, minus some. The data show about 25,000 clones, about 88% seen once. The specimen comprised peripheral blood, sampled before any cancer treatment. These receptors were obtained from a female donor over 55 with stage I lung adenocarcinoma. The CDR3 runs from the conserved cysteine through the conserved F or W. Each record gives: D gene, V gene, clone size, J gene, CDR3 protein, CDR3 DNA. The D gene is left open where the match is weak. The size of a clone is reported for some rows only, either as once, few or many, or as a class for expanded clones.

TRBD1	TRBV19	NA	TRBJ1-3	CASKQGVRNTIYF	TGTGCCAGTAAACAGGGGGTCCGAAACACCATATATTTT
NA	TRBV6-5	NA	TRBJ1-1	CASSPLGVSEAFF	TGTGCCAGCAGTCCGCTTGGGGTTAGTGAAGCTTTCTTT
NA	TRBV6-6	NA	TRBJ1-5	CASSYPSTNQPQHF	TGTGCCAGCAGTTACCCCTCGACCAATCAGCCCCAGCATTTT
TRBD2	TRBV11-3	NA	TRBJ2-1	CASSSPTSASGRGEQFF	TGTGCCAGCAGCTCACCTACTTCCGCTAGCGGGAGGGGTGAGCAGTTCTTC
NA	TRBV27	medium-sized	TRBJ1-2	CASSPTVVGVGYTF	TGTGCCAGCAGTCCCACGGTGGTAGGAGTCGGCTACACCTTC
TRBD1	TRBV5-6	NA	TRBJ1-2	CASRRGQGDAYGYTF	TGTGCCAGCAGGCGGGGACAGGGGGACGCCTATGGCTACACCTTC
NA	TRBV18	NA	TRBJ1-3	CASSRAAGTTGNTIYF	TGTGCCAGCTCCCGCGCAGCCGGGACAACTGGAAACACCATATATTTT
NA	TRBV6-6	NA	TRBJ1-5	CASSYGGTQGEPQHF	TGTGCCAGCAGTTACGGGGGGACCCAGGGTGAGCCCCAGCATTTT
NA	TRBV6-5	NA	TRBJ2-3	CASSPQGSRDTQYF	TGTGCCAGCAGCCCGCAGGGATCAAGGGATACGCAGTATTTT
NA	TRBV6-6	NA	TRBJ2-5	CASRRAVKETQYF	TGTGCCAGCAGACGCGCCGTCAAAGAGACCCAGTACTTC
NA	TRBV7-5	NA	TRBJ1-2	CARSLETGPINYGYTF	TGTGCCAGAAGCTTAGAGACAGGGCCCATTAACTATGGCTACACCTTC
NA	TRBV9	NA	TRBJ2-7	CASSAPGRHSYEQYF	TGTGCCAGCAGCGCACCCGGAAGGCACTCCTACGAGCAGTACTTC
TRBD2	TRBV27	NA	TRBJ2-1	CASSSALASSNEQFF	TGTGCCAGCAGTTCAGCACTAGCGTCGAGTAATGAGCAGTTCTTC
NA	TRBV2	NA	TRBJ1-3	CASRLQGGPGNTIYF	TGTGCCAGCAGACTACAGGGTGGCCCTGGAAACACCATATATTTT
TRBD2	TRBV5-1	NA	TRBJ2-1	CASSFSGTSDFYNEQFF	TGCGCCAGCAGCTTCTCGGGGACTAGCGACTTCTACAATGAGCAGTTCTTC
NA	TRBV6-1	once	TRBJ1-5	CASSGGTGEPQHF	TGTGCCAGCAGTGGGGGCACGGGGGAGCCCCAGCATTTT
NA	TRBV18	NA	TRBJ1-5	CASSFNDDQPQHF	TGTGCCAGCTCATTTAACGACGATCAGCCCCAGCATTTT
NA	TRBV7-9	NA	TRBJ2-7	CASSLSTRPEQYF	TGTGCCAGCAGCTTAAGCACCCGGCCCGAGCAGTACTTC
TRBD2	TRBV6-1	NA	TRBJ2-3	CASSGTSGVRTDTQYF	TGTGCCAGCAGTGGGACTAGCGGGGTCCGCACAGATACGCAGTATTTT
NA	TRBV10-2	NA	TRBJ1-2	CASSEWQGKGVDYGYTF	TGCGCCAGCAGTGAATGGCAGGGAAAGGGCGTTGACTATGGCTACACCTTC
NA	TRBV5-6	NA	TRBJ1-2	CASSLRSMGGGSYGYTF	TGTGCCAGCAGCTTGAGGTCTATGGGTGGGGGCTCCTATGGCTACACCTTC
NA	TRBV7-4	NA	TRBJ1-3	CASSLARALGRNTIYF	TGTGCCAGCAGCTTAGCCCGGGCCCTGGGCCGAAACACCATATATTTT
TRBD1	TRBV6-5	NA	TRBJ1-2	CASRYPGQGYYGYTF	TGTGCCAGCAGGTATCCGGGACAGGGGTACTATGGCTACACCTTC
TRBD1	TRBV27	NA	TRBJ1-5	CASSLGGQALGQPQHF	TGTGCCAGCAGCTTAGGGGGACAGGCCCTCGGTCAGCCCCAGCATTTT
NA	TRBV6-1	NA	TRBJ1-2	CASSFPGTAYGYTF	TGTGCCAGCAGTTTTCCCGGGACGGCGTACGGCTACACCTTC
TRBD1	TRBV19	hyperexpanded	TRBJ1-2	CASSIDLATGGNYGYTF	TGTGCCAGTAGTATAGATCTAGCGACAGGGGGGAACTATGGCTACACCTTC
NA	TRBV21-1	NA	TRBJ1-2	CASSRGAHHDVTGTGYTF	TGTGCCAGCAGCAGGGGGGCCCACCACGATGTGACAGGGACTGGCTACACCTTC
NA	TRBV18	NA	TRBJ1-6	CASSEPGREYSPLHF	TGTGCCAGCTCAGAGCCGGGACGAGAGTATTCACCCCTCCACTTT
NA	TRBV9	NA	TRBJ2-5	CASSVEGVQETQYF	TGTGCCAGCAGCGTAGAAGGGGTCCAAGAGACCCAGTACTTC
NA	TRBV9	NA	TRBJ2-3	CASSVEGLSTDTQYF	TGTGCCAGCAGCGTAGAAGGGCTCAGCACAGATACGCAGTATTTT
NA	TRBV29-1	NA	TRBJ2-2	CSVGGTGELFF	TGCAGCGTTGGGGGAACCGGGGAGCTGTTTTTT
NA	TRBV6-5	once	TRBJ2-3	CASIGGWPDTQYF	TGTGCCAGCATAGGGGGGTGGCCAGATACGCAGTATTTT
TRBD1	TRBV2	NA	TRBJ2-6	CASSKDRGAGANVLTF	TGTGCCAGCAGCAAGGACAGGGGGGCAGGGGCCAACGTCCTGACTTTC
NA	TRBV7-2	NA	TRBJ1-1	CASSPRSTEAFF	TGTGCCAGCAGCCCTCGAAGCACTGAAGCTTTCTTT
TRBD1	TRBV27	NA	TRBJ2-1	CASSSLRTGYSYNEQFF	TGTGCCAGCAGTTCCCTTCGGACAGGGTACTCCTACAATGAGCAGTTCTTC
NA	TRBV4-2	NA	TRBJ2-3	CASSQERASTDTQYF	TGTGCCAGCAGCCAAGAGCGGGCAAGCACAGATACGCAGTATTTT
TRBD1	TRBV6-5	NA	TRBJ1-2	CASSYLGTGRGYTF	TGTGCCAGCAGTTACCTAGGGACAGGACGGGGCTACACCTTC
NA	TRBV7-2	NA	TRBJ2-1	CASSLEAFSSYNEQFF	TGTGCCAGCAGCTTAGAGGCGTTTTCCTCCTACAATGAGCAGTTCTTC
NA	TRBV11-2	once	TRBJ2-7	CASSLDSSSSYEQYF	TGTGCCAGCAGCCTGGACAGTTCCAGTTCCTACGAGCAGTACTTC
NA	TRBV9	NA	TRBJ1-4	CASSVGLRASEGNEKLFF	TGTGCCAGCAGCGTAGGATTGAGGGCATCCGAAGGGAATGAAAAACTGTTTTTT
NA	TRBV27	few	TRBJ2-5	CASKRHGTETQYF	TGTGCCAGCAAACGCCACGGGACAGAGACCCAGTACTTC
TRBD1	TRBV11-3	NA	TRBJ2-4	CASSRGRENIQYF	TGTGCCAGCAGCAGGGGGCGGGAAAACATTCAGTACTTC
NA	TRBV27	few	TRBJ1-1	CASSRNTEAFF	TGTGCCAGCAGTAGAAACACTGAAGCTTTCTTT
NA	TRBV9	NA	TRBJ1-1	CASSVDIGPNTEAFF	TGTGCCAGCAGCGTAGATATAGGGCCGAACACTGAAGCTTTCTTT
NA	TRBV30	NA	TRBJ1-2	CAWTRGAYGYTF	TGTGCCTGGACTCGGGGGGCCTATGGCTACACCTTC
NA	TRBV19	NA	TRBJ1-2	CASSRTGPGFNYGYTF	TGTGCCAGTAGTCGCACGGGACCCGGGTTCAACTATGGCTACACCTTC
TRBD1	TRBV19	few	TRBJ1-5	CASSSTTGVGNQPQHF	TGTGCCAGTAGTAGCACCACAGGGGTCGGAAATCAGCCCCAGCATTTT
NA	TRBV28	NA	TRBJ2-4	CASSFPLSGQYF	TGTGCCAGCAGTTTTCCACTAAGCGGTCAGTACTTC
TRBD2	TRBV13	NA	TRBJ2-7	CASSLGTSLTYEQYF	TGTGCCAGCAGCCTAGGGACTAGCCTAACCTACGAGCAGTACTTC
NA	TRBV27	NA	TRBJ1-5	CASSFGRGLNSNQPQHF	TGTGCCAGCAGTTTCGGCAGGGGACTTAATAGCAATCAGCCCCAGCATTTT
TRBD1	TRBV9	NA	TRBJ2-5	CASSSRTGSPQETQYF	TGTGCCAGCAGCTCCCGGACAGGGAGCCCCCAAGAGACCCAGTACTTC
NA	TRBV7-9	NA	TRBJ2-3	CASSLTDTQYF	TGTGCCAGCAGCTTAACCGATACGCAGTATTTT
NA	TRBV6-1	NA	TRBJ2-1	CASTREYTYNEQFF	TGTGCCAGCACCCGAGAGTATACCTACAATGAGCAGTTCTTC
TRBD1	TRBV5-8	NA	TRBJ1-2	CASSSTGGGGYTF	TGTGCCAGCAGCTCGACAGGGGGCGGTGGCTACACCTTC
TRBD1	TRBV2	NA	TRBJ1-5	CASSPRTGARNQPQHF	TGTGCCAGCAGTCCCCGGACAGGGGCACGCAATCAGCCCCAGCATTTT
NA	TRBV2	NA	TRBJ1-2	CASSDSVVGGYTF	TGTGCCAGCAGTGACTCGGTTGTTGGCGGCTACACCTTC
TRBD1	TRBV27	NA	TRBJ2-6	CASSSRTGGAGANVLTF	TGTGCCAGCAGTTCAAGGACAGGGGGCGCCGGGGCCAACGTCCTGACTTTC